This T cell receptor beta chain was identified during a study of regulatory T cells in long-lasting Graves disease. Sequencing libraries for TCR beta were prepared with iRepertoire HTBI primers and Arm-PCR of CDR3 regions. One entry per CDR3 protein, called by TCRdb with MiXCR from the multiplex PCR reads. The sample yields 200,000 to 250,000 distinct CDR3 sequences, less than 20% seen once. This clonotype was detected many times. As to time point: newly diagnosed GD, antithyroid drugs for less than 3 months. PBMC RNA was the source of the TCR library. The CDR3 is 13 residues long. The V gene's germline CDR1 is GTSNPN and CDR2 SVGIG (reference sequence). Unmatched junction bases numbered 0, after V lost 2 bases and J lost 1 base. The same specimen was also included in a second study, on T cells in Graves' hyperthyroidism and ophthalmopathy.

This sequence was found in a woman under 40 with Graves disease. The sequenced sample was peripheral blood mononuclear cells (PBMCs), obtained at new diagnosis, from a patient treated with antithyroid drugs. V is TRBV30 and J is TRBJ2-5; 8 nucleotides line up with TRBD1. The CDR3 DNA sequence: TGTGCCTGGAGTACAGGGGGCCAAGAGACCCAGTACTTC. Protein sequence: CAWSTGGQETQYF.